This T cell receptor (beta chain) was sequenced in a study of shared clonotypes between healthy human individuals. Overall study: Plates per donor: three CD4 naive, three CD4 memory, two CD8 naive, one CD8 memory.

Broader study findings: Rarefaction showed sorted-subset sequencing was incomplete despite large depth.

The CDR3 covers 15 residues. Germline V gene sequence: CDR1 MNHNS, CDR2 SASEGT. V was cut by 0 bases and J by 6 bases, with 14 bases left in between. Concerning this clone: The target antigen is unknown.

The repertoire was sequenced with immunoSEQ multiplex PCR; TCRdb's copy has only in-frame clones and lacks some. Here the sample spans 2 million to 2.5 million clones, almost 96% being singletons. Donors were healthy HIV-negative adults without recently reported acute infections or vaccinations. Into CD45RA+ naive and CD45RA-negative memory subsets, the CD4+ cells were split. The TCR was taken from a man younger than 30 in good health. V gene TRBV6-1 combines with J gene TRBJ2-5; the D call may be TRBD1 or TRBD2 (5 bases each). The sample was naive CD4+ T cells sorted from blood. Described subset: CD45RA+ positively selected. The CDR3 DNA follows: TGTGCCAGCAGTGAAGCCTCCTTGGGGACGAAGACCCAGTACTTC. This codes for CASSEASLGTKTQYF.